The source of this T cell receptor beta chain is a study of blood T cell repertoires in COVID-19. Study summary: Samples came from the United States, Italy and Spain, spanning acute and convalescent COVID-19.

Original processing methods: Scientists estimated how many nucleated cells there were by amplifying reference gene primers. Method: immunoSEQ multiplex PCR; TCRdb's copy keeps in-frame clones and lacks some. The D gene and trimming were derived from the DNA, and the V and J assignments and clone size from that table. This table has approximately 90,000 clones, more than 65% appearing once. The germline V and J ends were trimmed by 2 bases and 5 bases, with 20 bases remaining between them. Germline-derived CDR1 and CDR2 are SGHNT and YYREEE (reference sequence). CDR3 size: 16 residues. Material: peripheral blood. The clonotype comes from a man aged 80 or over with active or convalescent COVID-19. The chain carries TRBV5-4 and TRBJ2-7; D perhaps matches TRBD2 (7 bases). The CDR3, as DNA: TGTGCCAGCAGCTTAGGGGGGGGGACCCTACGAAACGAGCAGTACTTC. Residues: CASSLGGGTLRNEQYF.